These T cell receptor beta chains were read from a single sample in a study of T cell responses to AZD1222 COVID-19 vaccine. Assay used: immunoSEQ multiplex PCR; TCRdb lists only in-frame clones, some missing. The repertoire holds about 180,000 clones, with 85% to 90% as singletons. Material: peripheral blood, obtained on day 0 of AZD1222 vaccination. These receptor sequences come from an adult in good health. CDR3s include the opening cysteine and the closing phenylalanine or tryptophan. The D gene is left open where the match is weak. Only some rows state a clone size, as once, few, many or a class for expanded clones.

J: TRBJ2-3; size: NA; V: TRBV28; D: TRBD1; CDR3: CASRGQATDTQYF; DNA: TGTGCCAGCAGAGGACAGGCGACAGATACGCAGTATTTT
J: TRBJ1-6; size: NA; V: TRBV6-1; D: NA; CDR3: CASSDGRFWDSPLHF; DNA: TGTGCCAGCAGTGATGGACGGTTTTGGGATTCACCCCTCCACTTT
J: TRBJ1-2; size: NA; V: TRBV7-2; D: NA; CDR3: CASSLIRSGANYGYTF; DNA: TGTGCCAGCAGCTTAATTCGTTCAGGGGCCAACTATGGCTACACCTTC
J: TRBJ1-3; size: NA; V: TRBV28; D: NA; CDR3: CASTPHKTSGNTIYF; DNA: TGTGCCAGCACCCCTCACAAGACCTCTGGAAACACCATATATTTT
J: TRBJ1-2; size: NA; V: TRBV19; D: TRBD1; CDR3: CASRLQGEDGYTF; DNA: TGTGCCAGTAGGCTACAGGGGGAAGATGGCTACACCTTC
J: TRBJ2-7; size: NA; V: TRBV7-9; D: NA; CDR3: CASSQTGDEQYF; DNA: TGTGCCAGCAGTCAAACTGGGGACGAGCAGTACTTC
J: TRBJ1-6; size: NA; V: TRBV5-1; D: NA; CDR3: CASSPAEGHNSPLHF; DNA: TGCGCCAGCAGCCCCGCCGAAGGGCATAATTCACCCCTCCACTTT
J: TRBJ1-2; size: NA; V: TRBV30; D: NA; CDR3: CAWSVERGGYTF; DNA: TGTGCCTGGAGTGTCGAGAGAGGTGGCTACACCTTC
J: TRBJ1-4; size: NA; V: TRBV5-4; D: NA; CDR3: CASSRDHNEKLFF; DNA: TGTGCCAGCAGCAGGGACCATAATGAAAAACTGTTTTTT
J: TRBJ2-5; size: NA; V: TRBV5-1; D: TRBD1; CDR3: CASSVTGAGETQYF; DNA: TGCGCCAGCAGCGTGACAGGGGCAGGAGAGACCCAGTACTTC
J: TRBJ2-7; size: NA; V: TRBV28; D: NA; CDR3: CASSPDRTYEQYF; DNA: TGTGCCAGCAGCCCAGACAGAACCTACGAGCAGTACTTC
J: TRBJ1-6; size: NA; V: TRBV18; D: TRBD1; CDR3: CASSPPQGENSPLHF; DNA: TGTGCCAGCTCCCCTCCACAGGGGGAAAATTCACCCCTCCACTTT
J: TRBJ1-4; size: NA; V: TRBV3-1/TRBV3-2; D: NA; CDR3: CASSQVTVGEKLFF; DNA: TGTGCCAGCAGCCAAGTTACCGTCGGGGAAAAACTGTTTTTT
J: TRBJ1-6; size: NA; V: TRBV10-2; D: NA; CDR3: CASAGDSRNSPLHF; DNA: TGCGCCAGCGCCGGTGACAGCCGGAATTCACCCCTCCACTTT
J: TRBJ2-2; size: NA; V: TRBV18; D: NA; CDR3: CASSQLPEAVNTGELFF; DNA: TGTGCCAGCTCACAGCTCCCCGAGGCGGTGAACACCGGGGAGCTGTTTTTT
J: TRBJ1-1; size: once; V: TRBV5-4; D: NA; CDR3: CASSGGGIAEAFF; DNA: TGTGCCAGCAGCGGTGGGGGAATCGCTGAAGCTTTCTTT
J: TRBJ2-1; size: NA; V: TRBV4-1; D: NA; CDR3: CASSQDVLGLVNEQFF; DNA: TGCGCCAGCAGCCAAGATGTGCTGGGTCTGGTGAATGAGCAGTTCTTC
J: TRBJ2-2; size: NA; V: TRBV5-1; D: TRBD1; CDR3: CASSLEGTGSTGELFF; DNA: TGCGCCAGCAGCTTGGAAGGGACAGGGAGCACCGGGGAGCTGTTTTTT
J: TRBJ2-1; size: NA; V: TRBV28; D: TRBD2; CDR3: CASSLSGLAVDEQFF; DNA: TGTGCCAGCAGTTTGTCGGGACTAGCGGTCGATGAGCAGTTCTTC
J: TRBJ2-7; size: NA; V: TRBV4-1; D: NA; CDR3: CASSQPGQMKYYEQYF; DNA: TGCGCCAGCAGCCAACCCGGACAGATGAAGTACTACGAGCAGTACTTC
J: TRBJ2-3; size: NA; V: TRBV5-1; D: NA; CDR3: CASRGYSTDTQYF; DNA: TGCGCCAGCAGGGGATATAGCACAGATACGCAGTATTTT
J: TRBJ1-2; size: NA; V: TRBV6-5; D: NA; CDR3: CASGVRRFYGYTF; DNA: TGTGCCAGCGGGGTAAGACGGTTCTATGGCTACACCTTC
J: TRBJ1-2; size: NA; V: TRBV5-1; D: TRBD1; CDR3: CASSLGQGGGYTF; DNA: TGCGCCAGCAGCTTGGGACAGGGGGGAGGCTACACCTTC
J: TRBJ2-2; size: NA; V: TRBV5-1; D: NA; CDR3: CASSLGVGFTGELFF; DNA: TGCGCCAGCAGCTTGGGGGTAGGGTTCACCGGGGAGCTGTTTTTT
J: TRBJ2-7; size: NA; V: TRBV2; D: NA; CDR3: CASSDAGTSYEQYF; DNA: TGTGCCAGCAGTGACGCAGGTACCTCCTACGAGCAGTACTTC
J: TRBJ1-1; size: NA; V: TRBV7-3; D: NA; CDR3: CASSLTGPDTEAFF; DNA: TGTGCCAGCAGCTTAACCGGGCCAGACACTGAAGCTTTCTTT
J: TRBJ2-1; size: NA; V: TRBV5-6; D: TRBD2; CDR3: CASSYLASGTYNEQFF; DNA: TGTGCCAGCAGCTACCTGGCTAGCGGAACCTACAATGAGCAGTTCTTC
J: TRBJ2-2; size: NA; V: TRBV5-1; D: NA; CDR3: CASSHPRAGELFF; DNA: TGCGCCAGCAGCCACCCCCGGGCCGGGGAGCTGTTTTTT
J: TRBJ1-5; size: once; V: TRBV5-8; D: NA; CDR3: CASSVELGSSNQPQHF; DNA: TGTGCCAGCAGCGTGGAACTGGGGAGTAGCAATCAGCCCCAGCATTTT
J: TRBJ1-2; size: NA; V: TRBV24-1; D: NA; CDR3: CATTTVYGYTF; DNA: TGTGCCACCACAACTGTCTATGGCTACACCTTC
J: TRBJ1-1; size: few; V: TRBV5-4; D: NA; CDR3: CASSFGQGTTPEAFF; DNA: TGTGCCAGCAGCTTCGGTCAGGGTACTACCCCAGAAGCTTTCTTT
J: TRBJ2-7; size: NA; V: TRBV4-3; D: NA; CDR3: CASLYAGPGTSYEQYF; DNA: TGCGCCAGCCTATATGCGGGCCCGGGAACCTCCTACGAGCAGTACTTC
J: TRBJ2-1; size: NA; V: TRBV4-2; D: NA; CDR3: CASSHPPGRGAVNEQFF; DNA: TGTGCCAGCAGCCATCCCCCCGGACGGGGGGCGGTAAATGAGCAGTTCTTC
J: TRBJ2-1; size: NA; V: TRBV5-4; D: NA; CDR3: CASTEYGPHNEQFF; DNA: TGTGCCAGCACCGAGTACGGCCCCCACAATGAGCAGTTCTTC
J: TRBJ2-2; size: NA; V: TRBV7-6; D: NA; CDR3: CASSYYGVGNTGELFF; DNA: TGTGCCAGCAGCTATTATGGCGTGGGGAACACCGGGGAGCTGTTTTTT
J: TRBJ1-1; size: NA; V: TRBV6-5; D: NA; CDR3: CASSYSDIGNTEAFF; DNA: TGTGCCAGCAGTTACTCGGACATTGGAAACACTGAAGCTTTCTTT
J: TRBJ2-7; size: NA; V: TRBV3-1/TRBV3-2; D: TRBD1; CDR3: CASSHARQGAGEQYF; DNA: TGTGCCAGCAGCCATGCAAGACAGGGGGCGGGGGAGCAGTACTTC
J: TRBJ1-2; size: once; V: TRBV5-1; D: TRBD1; CDR3: CASSRTGGYYGYTF; DNA: TGCGCCAGCAGCCGGACAGGTGGTTACTATGGCTACACCTTC
J: TRBJ2-3; size: NA; V: TRBV27; D: TRBD2; CDR3: CASRLSAGDTQYF; DNA: TGTGCCAGCAGACTTTCAGCGGGAGACACGCAGTATTTT
J: TRBJ1-5; size: NA; V: TRBV12-3/TRBV12-4; D: NA; CDR3: CASRASNQPQHF; DNA: TGTGCCAGCAGAGCCAGCAATCAGCCCCAGCATTTT
J: TRBJ1-6; size: NA; V: TRBV19; D: TRBD1; CDR3: CASSIDWTGASPLHF; DNA: TGTGCCAGTAGTATAGACTGGACAGGGGCATCACCCCTCCACTTT
J: TRBJ1-5; size: NA; V: TRBV7-2; D: TRBD1; CDR3: CASRSQGGVNQPQHF; DNA: TGTGCCAGCAGATCTCAGGGGGGGGTAAATCAGCCCCAGCATTTT
J: TRBJ1-4; size: NA; V: TRBV28; D: NA; CDR3: CASSSLQGRTNEKLFF; DNA: TGTGCCAGCAGTTCACTACAGGGAAGGACTAATGAAAAACTGTTTTTT
J: TRBJ1-2; size: few; V: TRBV7-2; D: NA; CDR3: CASSFSLSDGYTF; DNA: TGTGCCAGCAGCTTTTCTTTGTCAGATGGCTACACCTTC
J: TRBJ1-4; size: NA; V: TRBV7-9; D: NA; CDR3: CASSLDRDRTEKLFF; DNA: TGTGCCAGCAGCTTAGATCGCGACAGGACCGAAAAACTGTTTTTT
J: TRBJ1-1; size: NA; V: TRBV19; D: NA; CDR3: CASHGGFATEAFF; DNA: TGTGCCAGTCATGGGGGTTTTGCCACTGAAGCTTTCTTT
J: TRBJ1-4; size: NA; V: TRBV6-5; D: NA; CDR3: CAVTGYDSEKLFF; DNA: TGTGCCGTTACAGGGTACGATAGCGAAAAACTGTTTTTT
J: TRBJ1-1; size: once; V: TRBV6-2/TRBV6-3; D: NA; CDR3: CASSRSLNTEAFF; DNA: TGTGCCAGCAGCCGCAGCCTTAACACTGAAGCTTTCTTT
J: TRBJ2-3; size: NA; V: TRBV7-6; D: NA; CDR3: CASSLAWGGTDTQYF; DNA: TGTGCCAGCAGCTTAGCGTGGGGAGGCACAGATACGCAGTATTTT
J: TRBJ1-2; size: NA; V: TRBV28; D: NA; CDR3: CASSLGGGGYGYTF; DNA: TGTGCCAGCAGTTTGGGGGGAGGGGGCTATGGCTACACCTTC
J: TRBJ1-3; size: NA; V: TRBV30; D: NA; CDR3: CAWSVKDFRNTIYF; DNA: TGTGCCTGGAGTGTTAAGGATTTCCGTAACACCATATATTTT
J: TRBJ2-7; size: once; V: TRBV29-1; D: NA; CDR3: CSVTSRGTYEQYF; DNA: TGCAGCGTTACATCCAGGGGAACCTACGAGCAGTACTTC
J: TRBJ1-1; size: NA; V: TRBV7-9; D: NA; CDR3: CASSLEAGSTEAFF; DNA: TGTGCCAGCAGCTTAGAGGCGGGAAGCACTGAAGCTTTCTTT
J: TRBJ2-7; size: NA; V: TRBV10-3; D: NA; CDR3: CAISESILGNEQYF; DNA: TGTGCCATCAGTGAGTCGATATTGGGGAACGAGCAGTACTTC
J: TRBJ1-1; size: NA; V: TRBV19; D: NA; CDR3: CASSESYTEAFF; DNA: TGTGCCAGTAGTGAGTCCTACACTGAAGCTTTCTTT
J: TRBJ2-7; size: NA; V: TRBV6-2/TRBV6-3; D: TRBD1; CDR3: CASSSDRVGVYEQYF; DNA: TGTGCCAGCAGTTCTGACAGGGTCGGGGTCTACGAGCAGTACTTC
J: TRBJ1-4; size: NA; V: TRBV6-5; D: NA; CDR3: CASSFSGAANEKLFF; DNA: TGTGCCAGCAGTTTCTCCGGGGCGGCTAATGAAAAACTGTTTTTT
J: TRBJ2-6; size: NA; V: TRBV7-2; D: NA; CDR3: CASSPRVRRGANVLTF; DNA: TGTGCCAGCAGCCCGAGGGTTCGGCGGGGGGCCAACGTCCTGACTTTC
J: TRBJ1-5; size: NA; V: TRBV7-6; D: NA; CDR3: CASSLERTQPQHF; DNA: TGTGCCAGCAGCTTAGAGCGCACACAGCCCCAGCATTTT
J: TRBJ2-2; size: NA; V: TRBV6-6; D: TRBD1; CDR3: CASSSGTGSTGELFF; DNA: TGTGCCAGCAGTTCCGGGACAGGGAGTACCGGGGAGCTGTTTTTT